These T cell receptor beta chains were read from a single sample in a study of T-cell memory formation after mild COVID-19. TCRdb reprocessed the 5' RACE reads with MiXCR, giving one entry per CDR3 protein. The data contain 300,000 to 350,000 distinct CDR3 sequences, 14% of them singletons. The source material was PBMCs or a T cell subset sorted from them (not recorded which). The receptors derive from a man younger than 35 who had mild COVID-19 (a few samples of this study predate the infection). Cell type and time point are not known. CDR3s include the opening cysteine and the closing phenylalanine or tryptophan. The order of the fields is clone size, D gene, V gene, J gene, CDR3 DNA, CDR3 protein. The D gene is left open where the match is weak. The size of a clone is reported for some rows only, either as once, few or many, or as a class for expanded clones.

abundance: -
d_gene: TRBD2
v_gene: TRBV7-2
j_gene: TRBJ2-5
CDR3nt: TGTGCCAGCAGCCCCCCTAGCGGAGAGACCCAGTACTTC
CDR3aa: CASSPPSGETQYF

abundance: many
d_gene: -
v_gene: TRBV5-6
j_gene: TRBJ1-1
CDR3nt: TGTGCCAGCAGCTCCCTCGGGTGGGCCGTGAACACTGAAGCTTTCTTT
CDR3aa: CASSSLGWAVNTEAFF

abundance: -
d_gene: TRBD2
v_gene: TRBV5-1
j_gene: TRBJ2-3
CDR3nt: TGCGCCAGCAGCATTACTAGCGGAAGCACAGATACGCAGTATTTT
CDR3aa: CASSITSGSTDTQYF

abundance: few
d_gene: TRBD1
v_gene: TRBV6-5
j_gene: TRBJ1-2
CDR3nt: TGTGCCAGCAGTTACTCACCCACAGGGGCTGAAGGCTACACCTTC
CDR3aa: CASSYSPTGAEGYTF

abundance: few
d_gene: TRBD1
v_gene: TRBV15
j_gene: TRBJ1-2
CDR3nt: TGTGCCACCAGTCCCGGACAGGGGTTTACCTATGGCTACACCTTC
CDR3aa: CATSPGQGFTYGYTF

abundance: -
d_gene: -
v_gene: TRBV6-5
j_gene: TRBJ1-2
CDR3nt: TGTGCCAGCAGTTACGAGGGGACGTATGGCTACACCTTC
CDR3aa: CASSYEGTYGYTF

abundance: once
d_gene: -
v_gene: TRBV6-2/TRBV6-3
j_gene: TRBJ1-2
CDR3nt: TGTGCCAGCAGTTCGCGGGGAGGGACGAGCAGAGGCTACACCTTC
CDR3aa: CASSSRGGTSRGYTF

abundance: few
d_gene: -
v_gene: TRBV7-2
j_gene: TRBJ1-2
CDR3nt: TGTGCCAGCAGCCACCCTACCCGGGGCTACACCTTC
CDR3aa: CASSHPTRGYTF

abundance: few
d_gene: -
v_gene: TRBV7-3
j_gene: TRBJ2-3
CDR3nt: TGTGCCAGCAGCCTTGGACTTACCGACGGGACAGATACGCAGTATTTT
CDR3aa: CASSLGLTDGTDTQYF

abundance: -
d_gene: TRBD2
v_gene: TRBV4-1
j_gene: TRBJ2-3
CDR3nt: TGCGCCAGCAGCCAAGGGAGGTGGGGAGGGACAGATACGCAGTATTTT
CDR3aa: CASSQGRWGGTDTQYF

abundance: few
d_gene: TRBD1
v_gene: TRBV7-6
j_gene: TRBJ2-1
CDR3nt: TGTGCCAGCAGCCCCGGGACAGACACGGCACGTGAGCAGTTCTTC
CDR3aa: CASSPGTDTAREQFF

abundance: -
d_gene: -
v_gene: TRBV4-1
j_gene: TRBJ1-5
CDR3nt: TGCGCCAGCAGCCAGGTGCGACAGGTGAAGGGCAATCAGCCCCAGCATTTT
CDR3aa: CASSQVRQVKGNQPQHF

abundance: -
d_gene: -
v_gene: TRBV2
j_gene: TRBJ2-3
CDR3nt: TGTGCCAGCAGGCTAAAACGGGCTCTTCGGGATACGCAGTATTTT
CDR3aa: CASRLKRALRDTQYF

abundance: many
d_gene: -
v_gene: TRBV28
j_gene: TRBJ2-5
CDR3nt: TGTGCCACCAGGGAGCCAGAGACCCAGTACTTC
CDR3aa: CATREPETQYF

abundance: -
d_gene: -
v_gene: TRBV4-3
j_gene: TRBJ2-1
CDR3nt: TGCGCCAGCAGCCAAGATAAGGCTAGCTGGGACTACAATGAGCAGTTCTTC
CDR3aa: CASSQDKASWDYNEQFF

abundance: -
d_gene: -
v_gene: TRBV29-1
j_gene: TRBJ2-2
CDR3nt: TGCAGCGTTGTTTTAAACACCGGGGAGCTGTTTTTT
CDR3aa: CSVVLNTGELFF

abundance: few
d_gene: -
v_gene: TRBV5-1
j_gene: TRBJ1-1
CDR3nt: TGCGCCAGCAGCTTTCTAGTCGGAAGAATGAACACTGAAGCTTTCTTT
CDR3aa: CASSFLVGRMNTEAFF

abundance: few
d_gene: -
v_gene: TRBV20-1
j_gene: TRBJ1-1
CDR3nt: TGCAGTGCTAACCTGGACGCCGGGGGCACTGAAGCTTTCTTT
CDR3aa: CSANLDAGGTEAFF

abundance: -
d_gene: -
v_gene: TRBV7-2
j_gene: TRBJ1-2
CDR3nt: TGTGCCAGCAGCCCGCAGCGTTCTAACTATGGCTACACCTTC
CDR3aa: CASSPQRSNYGYTF

abundance: -
d_gene: -
v_gene: TRBV5-1
j_gene: TRBJ2-2
CDR3nt: TGCGCCAGCAGCTTGGCCGGGACTTCGAACACCGGGGAGCTGTTTTTT
CDR3aa: CASSLAGTSNTGELFF

abundance: -
d_gene: -
v_gene: TRBV7-2
j_gene: TRBJ2-1
CDR3nt: TGTGCCAGCAGTTTGCAGGGGGGTGAGCAGTTCTTC
CDR3aa: CASSLQGGEQFF

abundance: -
d_gene: -
v_gene: TRBV7-2
j_gene: TRBJ1-1
CDR3nt: TGTGCCAGCAGGGAGATGGGGGGAAACTCTGAAGCTTTCTTT
CDR3aa: CASREMGGNSEAFF

abundance: -
d_gene: -
v_gene: TRBV7-8
j_gene: TRBJ2-3
CDR3nt: TGTGCCAGCAGCTACGGGGACACTGGCACAGATACGCAGTATTTT
CDR3aa: CASSYGDTGTDTQYF

abundance: -
d_gene: -
v_gene: TRBV9
j_gene: TRBJ1-3
CDR3nt: TGTGCCAGCAGCGTGTCGGGCGTTGCTGGAAACACCATATATTTT
CDR3aa: CASSVSGVAGNTIYF

abundance: few
d_gene: TRBD2
v_gene: TRBV2
j_gene: TRBJ2-5
CDR3nt: TGTGCCGGACGGGGGGGGAACCCACCCCAAGAGACCCAGTACTTC
CDR3aa: CAGRGGNPPQETQYF

abundance: -
d_gene: TRBD1
v_gene: TRBV29-1
j_gene: TRBJ1-1
CDR3nt: TGCAGCGTCCACAGGGGCACTGAAGCTTTCTTT
CDR3aa: CSVHRGTEAFF

abundance: few
d_gene: TRBD1
v_gene: TRBV2
j_gene: TRBJ1-5
CDR3nt: TGTGCCAGCAGTGGCTCACAGGGGAACCAGCCCCAGCATTTT
CDR3aa: CASSGSQGNQPQHF

abundance: -
d_gene: TRBD2
v_gene: TRBV7-8
j_gene: TRBJ2-5
CDR3nt: TGTGCCAGCAGGCTAGCGGGGGGGCTAGAGACCCAGTACTTC
CDR3aa: CASRLAGGLETQYF

abundance: -
d_gene: -
v_gene: TRBV18
j_gene: TRBJ1-2
CDR3nt: TGTGCCAGCTCACCGACCCGAGGCGGGGATGGGGCCTATAACTATGGCTACACCTTC
CDR3aa: CASSPTRGGDGAYNYGYTF

abundance: -
d_gene: -
v_gene: TRBV5-1
j_gene: TRBJ2-2
CDR3nt: TGCGCCAGCACCCTACCGTTGGGGAACACCGGGGAGCTGTTTTTT
CDR3aa: CASTLPLGNTGELFF

abundance: -
d_gene: -
v_gene: TRBV6-2/TRBV6-3
j_gene: TRBJ2-3
CDR3nt: TGTGCCAGCGGAGACCGGGCGCAGTATTTT
CDR3aa: CASGDRAQYF

abundance: -
d_gene: TRBD1
v_gene: TRBV18
j_gene: TRBJ1-5
CDR3nt: TGTGCCAGCTCACGCGGACAGGGGGCTCAGCCCCAGCATTTT
CDR3aa: CASSRGQGAQPQHF

abundance: few
d_gene: -
v_gene: TRBV28
j_gene: TRBJ2-1
CDR3nt: TGTGCCAGCAGTTTAAATTTCGGAGAGCAGTTCTTC
CDR3aa: CASSLNFGEQFF